Below are 8 T cell receptor beta chains sequenced from a single sample in a study of control samples from healthy donors and cancer patients. TCRdb's copy holds only in-frame clones and misses some; the assay was immunoSEQ multiplex PCR. The table records 130,000 to 150,000 clones, just under 95% of them present only once. Sequencing used PBMCs. The receptors shown here come from a man in his sixties with colorectal cancer.

This chain connects TRBV2 to TRBJ1-6, with 8 bases fitting TRBD1. Germline V gives CDR1 SNHLY, CDR2 FYNNEI. This CDR3 has 15 amino acids. Trimming removed 2 bases from V and 9 bases from J; junction bases left unmatched: 6. The CDR3 spells CASSENRGAASPLHF. DNA for the CDR3: TGTGCCAGCAGTGAAAACAGGGGGGCCGCTTCACCCCTCCACTTT.

This rearrangement joins TRBV18 to TRBJ2-7, with D maybe TRBD1 (5 bases). Trimming took 3 bases from V and 4 from J, leaving 13 bases between them. From germline, CDR1 is KGHSH and CDR2 LQKENI. This CDR3 has 14 residues. In DNA, the CDR3 is TGTGCCAGCTCACCCCAGGGCCCCGGTTACGAGCAGTACTTC. Protein sequence: CASSPQGPGYEQYF.

This chain links TRBV19 with TRBJ1-2; TRBD1 might be the D (5 bases). Trimming stripped 7 bases from V and 8 bases from J, with 14 bases between. The CDR3 contains 12 residues. Germline CDR1 is LNHDA and CDR2 is SQIVND (reference sequence). The CDR3 protein is CASTLGGRGYTF. DNA for the CDR3: TGTGCCAGTACCCTCGGGGGACGCGGCTACACCTTC.

V and J are TRBV7-8 and TRBJ1-3; D remains unclear. Per germline, CDR1 SGHVS and CDR2 FQNEAQ. The CDR3 covers 14 residues. V lost 3 bases, J lost 0 bases, and 6 bases lay in between. The CDR3 sequence: CASSFEASGNTIYF. CDR3 sequence (DNA): TGTGCCAGCAGCTTTGAAGCCTCTGGAAACACCATATATTTT.

The chain recombines TRBV12-3 or TRBV12-4 with TRBJ2-2, with D hard to call. The CDR3 extends over 13 amino acids. Deletions cut 5 bases from V and 5 bases from J, with 9 bases between. The CDR3 DNA is TGTGCCAGCAGTCCTAGTAGAACCGGGGAGCTGTTTTTT. As protein: CASSPSRTGELFF.

This rearrangement joins TRBV21-1 to TRBJ2-5; TRBD2, the table's D call, lacks a check against the DNA. TRBV21-1 is annotated as a pseudogene. CDR3 length: 18 residues. The CDR3 spells CASSKAGGAFPAGETQYF. The CDR3 nucleotides read TGTGCCAGCAGCAAAGCGGGGGGGGCATTCCCGGCGGGAGAGACCCAGTACTTC.

This rearrangement joins TRBV11-2 to TRBJ1-6, with D hard to call. The CDR3 is made up of 14 amino acids. Germline V gives CDR1 SGHAT, CDR2 FQNNGV. Trimming cost V 1 base and J 9 bases, with 10 bases left between them. This CDR3 is CASSLVAVGSPLHF. CDR3 nucleotides: TGTGCCAGCAGCTTAGTGGCCGTGGGTTCACCCCTCCACTTT.

The chain is built from TRBV24-1 and TRBJ2-2; possibly TRBD1 for D (7 bases). V lost 4 bases to trimming and J lost 0 bases, with 14 bases between them. The CDR3 runs 17 residues. Germline V gene data show CDR1 as KGHDR and CDR2 as SFDVKD. The CDR3 here is CATSDLTGRSNTGELFF. Written as DNA, the CDR3 is TGTGCCACCAGTGACCTGACAGGGAGGTCGAACACCGGGGAGCTGTTTTTT.